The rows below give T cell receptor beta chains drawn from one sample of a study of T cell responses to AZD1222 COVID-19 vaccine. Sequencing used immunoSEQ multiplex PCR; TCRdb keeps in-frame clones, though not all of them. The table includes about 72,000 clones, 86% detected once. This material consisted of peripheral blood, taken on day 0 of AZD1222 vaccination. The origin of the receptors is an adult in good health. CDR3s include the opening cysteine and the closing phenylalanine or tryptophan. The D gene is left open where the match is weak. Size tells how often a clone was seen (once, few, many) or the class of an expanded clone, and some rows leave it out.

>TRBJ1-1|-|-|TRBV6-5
CASSFTNPGNTEAFF
TGTGCCAGCAGTTTCACCAATCCGGGGAACACTGAAGCTTTCTTT
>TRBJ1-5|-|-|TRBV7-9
CASSLIQGKPQHF
TGTGCCAGCAGCTTAATCCAGGGCAAGCCCCAGCATTTT
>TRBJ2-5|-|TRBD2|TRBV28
CASSLGLAGVGETQYF
TGTGCCAGCAGTTTAGGACTAGCGGGAGTTGGGGAGACCCAGTACTTC
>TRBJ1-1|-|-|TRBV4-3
CASSQDRILGTEAFF
TGCGCCAGCAGCCAAGATAGGATTCTGGGCACTGAAGCTTTCTTT
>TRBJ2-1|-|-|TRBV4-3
CASSRLYVSFTGEGEQFF
TGCGCCAGCAGCCGTCTTTATGTTAGTTTTACGGGCGAGGGCGAGCAGTTCTTC
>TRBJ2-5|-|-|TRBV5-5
CASSLGISVPLGNF
TGTGCCAGCAGCTTGGGCATTAGCGTTCCGTTAGGAAACTTC
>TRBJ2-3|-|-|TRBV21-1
CASSRDRSEDTQYF
TGTGCCAGCAGCAGGGACAGGTCGGAAGATACGCAGTATTTT
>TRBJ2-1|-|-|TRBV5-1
CASSPTGTQGYNEQFF
TGCGCCAGCAGCCCAACAGGGACCCAGGGGTACAATGAGCAGTTCTTC
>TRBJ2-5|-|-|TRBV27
CASSLQEEETQYF
TGTGCCAGCAGTTTACAGGAAGAGGAGACCCAGTACTTC
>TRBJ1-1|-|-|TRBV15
CATSERNTEAFF
TGTGCCACCAGCGAGCGGAACACTGAAGCTTTCTTT
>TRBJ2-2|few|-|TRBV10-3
CATFEVTSNTGELFF
TGTGCCACCTTCGAGGTGACTTCGAACACCGGGGAGCTGTTTTTT
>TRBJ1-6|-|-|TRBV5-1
CASSVYSYNSPLHF
TGCGCCAGCAGTGTATACTCCTATAATTCACCCCTCCACTTT
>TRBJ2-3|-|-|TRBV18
CASSPRQPGTDTQYF
TGTGCCAGCTCACCAAGGCAACCGGGCACAGATACGCAGTATTTT
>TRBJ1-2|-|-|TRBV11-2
CASSLRGFYGYTF
TGTGCCAGCAGCTTAAGAGGGTTCTATGGCTACACCTTC
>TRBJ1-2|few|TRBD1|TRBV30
CASSGQGYFVDGYTF
TGTGCCAGCTCTGGACAGGGCTATTTTGTGGATGGCTACACCTTC
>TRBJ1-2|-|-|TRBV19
CASSRDRAGGYTF
TGTGCCAGTAGCAGGGACCGGGCCGGTGGCTACACCTTC
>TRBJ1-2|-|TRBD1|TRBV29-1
CSARDRDEKGYTF
TGCAGCGCTCGGGACAGGGACGAAAAGGGCTACACCTTC
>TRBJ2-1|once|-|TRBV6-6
CATGGGSRNEQFF
TGTGCCACGGGGGGCGGGAGTCGCAATGAGCAGTTCTTC
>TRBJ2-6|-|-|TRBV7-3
CASSPRSSGANVLTF
TGTGCCAGCAGCCCCCGGAGCTCTGGGGCCAACGTCCTGACTTTC
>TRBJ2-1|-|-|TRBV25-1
CASSEFSHGNEQFF
TGTGCCAGCAGTGAATTCAGCCACGGGAATGAGCAGTTCTTC
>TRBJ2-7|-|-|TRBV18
CASSPGGLYEQYF
TGTGCCAGCTCACCCGGGGGGCTCTACGAGCAGTACTTC
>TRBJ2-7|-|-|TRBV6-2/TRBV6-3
CASSYSKDKGFHEQYF
TGTGCCAGCAGTTACTCGAAAGACAAAGGGTTCCACGAGCAGTACTTC
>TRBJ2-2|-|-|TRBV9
CASSVAPEGGELFF
TGTGCCAGCAGCGTAGCCCCCGAAGGAGGGGAGCTGTTTTTT
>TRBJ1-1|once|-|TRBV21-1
CASSKCGGEWNTEAFF
TGTGCCAGCAGCAAATGCGGGGGCGAATGGAACACTGAAGCTTTCTTT
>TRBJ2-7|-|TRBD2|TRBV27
CASRGLAGGNYEQYF
TGTGCCAGCCGCGGACTAGCGGGAGGGAACTACGAGCAGTACTTC
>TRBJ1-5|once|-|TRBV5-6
CASSFRNRINQPQHF
TGTGCCAGCAGCTTCCGGAACAGGATCAATCAGCCCCAGCATTTT